This TCR beta chain was identified in a study of T cell changes during pregnancy in multiple sclerosis. Method: immunoSEQ multiplex PCR; TCRdb's copy keeps in-frame clones and lacks some. Of over 100,000 clones in the sample, roughly nine tenths were seen once. CDR1 is SGHDT, CDR2 YYEEEE, per germline. V gave up 3 bases and J gave up 5 bases, with 12 bases separating them. The CDR3 is made up of 13 amino acids. The rearrangement joins TRBV5-6 to TRBJ2-7; no definite D call. This sequence originates from a female donor with multiple sclerosis, enrolled in a pregnancy study. The specimen was peripheral blood, collected in the third trimester of pregnancy. The CDR3 protein is CASSSPTPHEQYF. The DNA of the CDR3 is TGTGCCAGCAGCTCCCCTACCCCCCACGAGCAGTACTTC.